Listed below are T cell receptor beta chains from one sample, sequenced in a study of memory CD4+ T cells and cytomegalovirus serostatus. Clones were read by immunoSEQ multiplex PCR, and TCRdb kept only the in-frame ones, dropping some. The data show fewer than 50,000 clones, with roughly 83% seen just once and 0.95% to 1.3% held by the top ten. Sequences were obtained from memory CD4+ T cells from blood. These receptors all come from an adult in good health and CMV-seronegative. Each CDR3 is given with its conserved first and last residue. A D gene is named only where the DNA matches it firmly. Rows give clone size only sometimes, using once, few, many, or a class for an expanded clone.

CDR3 protein | CDR3 DNA | V gene | D gene | J gene | clone size
CASSLAGQGSRIYEQYF | TGTGCCAGCAGCTTGGCCGGACAGGGGTCCCGAATCTACGAGCAGTACTTC | TRBV5-6 | TRBD1 | TRBJ2-7 | -
CASSLVGGGYEQYF | TGTGCCAGCAGCTTGGTGGGGGGCGGGTACGAGCAGTACTTC | TRBV5-6 | - | TRBJ2-7 | -
CASSLAASGRPEQYF | TGTGCCAGCAGCTTGGCGGCTAGCGGGAGACCCGAGCAGTACTTC | TRBV5-5 | TRBD2 | TRBJ2-7 | -
CASSSAGGYGYTF | TGTGCCAGCTCCAGCGCAGGGGGCTATGGCTACACCTTC | TRBV7-9 | TRBD1 | TRBJ1-2 | -
CASSEAQGGNIQYF | TGTGCCAGCAGTGAAGCTCAGGGGGGAAACATTCAGTACTTC | TRBV2 | - | TRBJ2-4 | -
CASSLFSGTSGPSYNEQFF | TGTGCCAGCAGCTTATTCTCCGGGACTAGCGGACCCTCCTACAATGAGCAGTTCTTC | TRBV11-3 | TRBD2 | TRBJ2-1 | -
CASSPLANVGEQYF | TGTGCCAGCAGCCCCCTCGCGAACGTGGGCGAGCAGTACTTC | TRBV2 | - | TRBJ2-7 | -
CASSYSTGEGGYTF | TGTGCCAGCAGTTACTCGACGGGGGAGGGAGGCTACACCTTC | TRBV6-5 | - | TRBJ1-2 | few
CASSPGSSGNTIYF | TGTGCCAGCAGCCCCGGTTCCTCTGGAAACACCATATATTTT | TRBV7-9 | - | TRBJ1-3 | -
CASSLVGEGYEQYF | TGTGCCAGCAGCTTGGTGGGAGAGGGCTACGAGCAGTACTTC | TRBV5-4 | - | TRBJ2-7 | -
CASSLSGSDYGYTF | TGTGCCAGCAGCTTAAGTGGGAGTGACTATGGCTACACCTTC | TRBV7-3 | - | TRBJ1-2 | -
CASSPDRQNNEQFF | TGTGCCAGCAGCCCGGACAGGCAAAACAATGAGCAGTTCTTC | TRBV11-2 | TRBD1 | TRBJ2-1 | -
CASSPQAGNTIYF | TGTGCCAGCAGCCCCCAAGCGGGAAACACCATATATTTT | TRBV9 | - | TRBJ1-3 | -
CASSVGTTNDEQYF | TGTGCCAGCAGCGTAGGGACTACGAATGACGAGCAGTACTTC | TRBV9 | - | TRBJ2-7 | -
CATSRGSSGDSNYGYTF | TGTGCCACCAGCAGAGGTTCGTCGGGGGACTCTAACTATGGCTACACCTTC | TRBV15 | - | TRBJ1-2 | -
CASSRGLGGYTEAFF | TGTGCCAGCAGCCGGGGGCTGGGGGGGTACACTGAAGCTTTCTTT | TRBV7-2 | - | TRBJ1-1 | -
CASSPRGAGTEAFF | TGTGCCAGCTCACCACGGGGGGCTGGGACTGAAGCTTTCTTT | TRBV18 | - | TRBJ1-1 | -
CASVGYSGSSRDEQFF | TGCGCCAGCGTCGGTTATAGCGGGAGCTCCAGGGATGAGCAGTTCTTC | TRBV5-1 | TRBD2 | TRBJ2-1 | few
CASSPGQGNEQFF | TGTGCCAGCAGCCCCGGACAGGGCAATGAGCAGTTCTTC | TRBV7-2 | TRBD1 | TRBJ2-1 | -
CASSPLGGVKETQYF | TGTGCCAGCTCACCATTAGGGGGAGTAAAAGAGACCCAGTACTTC | TRBV18 | - | TRBJ2-5 | few
CASSYSGTKDTEAFF | TGTGCCAGCAGTTACTCGGGGACAAAAGACACTGAAGCTTTCTTT | TRBV6-5 | - | TRBJ1-1 | -
CASSQARTVATF | TGTGCCAGCAGTCAGGCACGGACGGTCGCCACCTTC | TRBV6-6 | - | TRBJ1-2 | once
CASGLRAGGDTQYF | TGTGCCAGCGGATTACGTGCGGGTGGAGATACGCAGTATTTT | TRBV11-2 | - | TRBJ2-3 | few
CASSPGLAGSNEQFF | TGCGCCAGCAGTCCGGGACTAGCGGGATCGAATGAGCAGTTCTTC | TRBV5-1 | TRBD2 | TRBJ2-1 | -
CASSIQGQSQETQYF | TGTGCCAGCAGCATTCAAGGACAGAGCCAAGAGACCCAGTACTTC | TRBV7-3 | - | TRBJ2-5 | -
CASRLLAGVDTQYF | TGTGCCAGCAGGTTACTAGCGGGAGTAGATACGCAGTATTTT | TRBV6-1 | TRBD2 | TRBJ2-3 | -
CASSLVDRGADTQYF | TGTGCCAGCAGCTTGGTGGACAGGGGAGCGGATACGCAGTATTTT | TRBV5-6 | TRBD1 | TRBJ2-3 | -
CASSMTGFNQPQHF | TGTGCCAGCAGCATGACAGGGTTTAATCAGCCCCAGCATTTT | TRBV2 | TRBD1 | TRBJ1-5 | few
CASSRQDSSYNEQFF | TGCGCCAGCAGCCGCCAGGATAGCTCCTACAATGAGCAGTTCTTC | TRBV4-1 | - | TRBJ2-1 | -
CASTLAGGHNEQFF | TGTGCCAGCACCTTAGCGGGAGGTCACAATGAGCAGTTCTTC | TRBV5-4 | TRBD2 | TRBJ2-1 | -